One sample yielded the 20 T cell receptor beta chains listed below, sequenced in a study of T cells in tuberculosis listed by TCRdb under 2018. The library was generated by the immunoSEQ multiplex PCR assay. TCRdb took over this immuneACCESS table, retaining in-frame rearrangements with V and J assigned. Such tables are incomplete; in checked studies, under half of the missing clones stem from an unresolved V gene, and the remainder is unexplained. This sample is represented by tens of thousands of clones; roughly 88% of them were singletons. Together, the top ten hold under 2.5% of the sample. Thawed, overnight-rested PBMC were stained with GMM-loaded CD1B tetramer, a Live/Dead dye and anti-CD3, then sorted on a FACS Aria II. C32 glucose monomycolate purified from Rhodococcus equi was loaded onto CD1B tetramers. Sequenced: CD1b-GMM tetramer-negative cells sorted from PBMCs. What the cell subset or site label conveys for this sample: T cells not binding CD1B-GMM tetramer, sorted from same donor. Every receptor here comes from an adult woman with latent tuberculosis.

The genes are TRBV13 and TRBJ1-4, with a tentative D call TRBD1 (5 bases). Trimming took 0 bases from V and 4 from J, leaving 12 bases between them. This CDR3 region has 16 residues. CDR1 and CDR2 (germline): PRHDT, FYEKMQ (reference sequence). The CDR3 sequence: CASSLGEGRGNEKLFF. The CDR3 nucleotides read TGTGCCAGCAGCTTAGGAGAGGGGAGGGGTAATGAAAAACTGTTTTTT.

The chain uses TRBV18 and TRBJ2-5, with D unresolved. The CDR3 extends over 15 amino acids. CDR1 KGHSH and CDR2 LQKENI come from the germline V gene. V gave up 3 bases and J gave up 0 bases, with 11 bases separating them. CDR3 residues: CASSPITRHQETQYF. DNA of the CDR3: TGTGCCAGCTCACCTATTACTCGCCACCAAGAGACCCAGTACTTC.

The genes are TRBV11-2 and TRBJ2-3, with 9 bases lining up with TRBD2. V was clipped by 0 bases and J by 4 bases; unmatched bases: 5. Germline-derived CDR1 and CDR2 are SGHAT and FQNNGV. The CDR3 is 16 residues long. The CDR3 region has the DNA TGTGCCAGCAGCTTAGAAGGGGCGGGGGGGGCAGATACGCAGTATTTT. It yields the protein CASSLEGAGGADTQYF.

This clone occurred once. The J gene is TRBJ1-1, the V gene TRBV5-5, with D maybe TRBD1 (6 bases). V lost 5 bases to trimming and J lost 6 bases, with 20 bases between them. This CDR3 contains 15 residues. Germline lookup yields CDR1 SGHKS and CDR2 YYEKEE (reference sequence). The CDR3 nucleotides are TGTGCCAGCAGTTCACAGGGTGGGGGGGTCGCTGAAGCTTTCTTT. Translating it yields CASSSQGGGVAEAFF.

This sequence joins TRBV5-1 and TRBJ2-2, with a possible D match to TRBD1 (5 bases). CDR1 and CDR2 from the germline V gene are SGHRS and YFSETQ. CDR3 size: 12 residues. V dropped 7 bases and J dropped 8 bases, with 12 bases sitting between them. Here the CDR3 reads CASLSGAGELFF. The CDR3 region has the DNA TGCGCCAGCTTGAGTGGGGCTGGGGAGCTGTTTTTT.

CDR3 coding DNA: TGTGCCAGCAGCGGACCTAGCTATAACACTGAAGCTTTCTTT. Protein sequence: CASSGPSYNTEAFF. The chain carries TRBV9 and TRBJ1-1; D is uncertain. V was clipped by 3 bases and J by 2 bases, with 11 bases between them. Germline assignment: CDR1 SGDLS and CDR2 YYNGEE. This CDR3 is 14 amino acids long.

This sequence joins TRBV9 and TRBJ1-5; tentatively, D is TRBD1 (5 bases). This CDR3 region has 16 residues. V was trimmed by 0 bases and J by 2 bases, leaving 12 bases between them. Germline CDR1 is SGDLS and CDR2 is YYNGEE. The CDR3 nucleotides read TGTGCCAGCAGCGTAGGGGGCTCGTTGCGCAATCAGCCCCAGCATTTT. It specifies CASSVGGSLRNQPQHF.

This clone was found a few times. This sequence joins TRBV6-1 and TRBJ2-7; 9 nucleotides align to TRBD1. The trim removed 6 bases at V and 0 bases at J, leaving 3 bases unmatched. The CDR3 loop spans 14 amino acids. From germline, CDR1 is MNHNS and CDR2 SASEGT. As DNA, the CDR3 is TGTGCCAGCAGATCGACAGGGGGCTCCTACGAGCAGTACTTC. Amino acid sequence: CASRSTGGSYEQYF.

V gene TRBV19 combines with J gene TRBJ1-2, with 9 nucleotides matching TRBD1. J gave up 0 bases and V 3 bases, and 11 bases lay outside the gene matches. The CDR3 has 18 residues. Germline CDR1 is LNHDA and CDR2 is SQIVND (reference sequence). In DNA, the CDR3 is TGTGCCAGTAGTATCCCGAACAGGGGGCGCGGCCCTAACTATGGCTACACCTTC. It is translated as CASSIPNRGRGPNYGYTF. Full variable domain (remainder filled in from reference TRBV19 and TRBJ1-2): DGGITQSPKYLFRKEGQNVTLSCEQNLNHDAMYWYRQDPGQGLRLIYYSQIVNDFQKGDIAEGYSVSREKKESFPLTVTSAQKNPTAFYLCASSIPNRGRGPNYGYTFGSGTRLTVV.

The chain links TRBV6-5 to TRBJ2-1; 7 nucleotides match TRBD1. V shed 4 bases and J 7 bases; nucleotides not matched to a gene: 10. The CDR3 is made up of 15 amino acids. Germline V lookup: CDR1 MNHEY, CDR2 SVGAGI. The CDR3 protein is CASSSQTGRRNEQFF. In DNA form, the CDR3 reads TGTGCCAGCAGTTCTCAGACAGGGCGGAGAAATGAGCAGTTCTTC.

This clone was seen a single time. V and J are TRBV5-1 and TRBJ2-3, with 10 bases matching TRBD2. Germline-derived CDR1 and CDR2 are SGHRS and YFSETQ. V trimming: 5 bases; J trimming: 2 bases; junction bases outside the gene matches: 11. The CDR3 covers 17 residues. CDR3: CASSPLSSGSLTDTQYF. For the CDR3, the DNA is TGCGCCAGCAGTCCCCTATCTAGCGGGAGTCTCACAGATACGCAGTATTTT.

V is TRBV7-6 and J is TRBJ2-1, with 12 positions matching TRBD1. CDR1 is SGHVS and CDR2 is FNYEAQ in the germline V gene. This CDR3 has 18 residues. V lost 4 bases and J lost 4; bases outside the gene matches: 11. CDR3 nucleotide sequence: TGTGCCAGCAGCTCGTTCACCGGGACAGGGGGCGGGTACAATGAGCAGTTCTTC. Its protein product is CASSSFTGTGGGYNEQFF.

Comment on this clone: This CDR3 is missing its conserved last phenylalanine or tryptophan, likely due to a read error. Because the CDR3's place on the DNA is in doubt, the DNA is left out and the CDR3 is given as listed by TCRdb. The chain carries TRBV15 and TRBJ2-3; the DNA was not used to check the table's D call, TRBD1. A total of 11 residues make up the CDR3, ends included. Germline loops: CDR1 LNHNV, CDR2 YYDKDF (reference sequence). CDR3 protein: CATRQSRSPVE.

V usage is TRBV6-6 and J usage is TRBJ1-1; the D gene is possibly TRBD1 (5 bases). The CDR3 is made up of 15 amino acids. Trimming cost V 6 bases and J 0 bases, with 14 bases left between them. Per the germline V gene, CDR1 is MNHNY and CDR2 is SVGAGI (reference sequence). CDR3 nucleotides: TGTGCCAGCAGCCACCATACAGGCATGAACACTGAAGCTTTCTTT. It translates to CASSHHTGMNTEAFF.

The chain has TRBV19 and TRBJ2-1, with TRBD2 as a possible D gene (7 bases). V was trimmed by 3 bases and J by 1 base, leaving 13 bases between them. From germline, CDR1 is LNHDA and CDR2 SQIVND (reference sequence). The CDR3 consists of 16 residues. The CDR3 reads CASSIWGGASYNEQFF. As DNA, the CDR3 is TGTGCCAGTAGTATTTGGGGGGGGGCATCCTACAATGAGCAGTTCTTC.

The CDR3 reads CAARDRGKETQYF. The CDR3 nucleotides are TGTGCCGCCCGGGACAGGGGTAAAGAGACCCAGTACTTC. This chain joins TRBV10-3 and TRBJ2-5; TRBD1 agrees at 10 bases. J gave up 3 bases and V 11 bases, and 6 bases lay outside the gene matches. This CDR3 contains 13 residues. The germline V gene has CDR1 ENHRY and CDR2 SYGVKD.

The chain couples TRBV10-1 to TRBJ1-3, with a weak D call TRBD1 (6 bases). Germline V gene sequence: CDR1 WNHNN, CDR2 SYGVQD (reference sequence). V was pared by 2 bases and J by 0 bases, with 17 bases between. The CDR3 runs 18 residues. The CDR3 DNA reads TGCGCCAGCAGTGAGCCCTTAAAATGGGGGCTCTCTGGAAACACCATATATTTT. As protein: CASSEPLKWGLSGNTIYF.

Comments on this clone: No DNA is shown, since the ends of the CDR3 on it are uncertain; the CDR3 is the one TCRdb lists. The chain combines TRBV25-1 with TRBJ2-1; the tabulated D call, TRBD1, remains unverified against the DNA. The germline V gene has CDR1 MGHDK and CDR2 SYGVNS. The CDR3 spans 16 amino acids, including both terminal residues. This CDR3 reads CASSEWGTGNEGGEFF.

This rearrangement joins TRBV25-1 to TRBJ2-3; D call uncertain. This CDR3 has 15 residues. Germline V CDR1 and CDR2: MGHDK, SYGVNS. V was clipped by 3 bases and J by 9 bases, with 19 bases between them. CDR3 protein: CASSDSVAASGTQYF. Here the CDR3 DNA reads TGTGCCAGCAGTGACTCAGTGGCGGCCTCCGGAACGCAGTATTTT.

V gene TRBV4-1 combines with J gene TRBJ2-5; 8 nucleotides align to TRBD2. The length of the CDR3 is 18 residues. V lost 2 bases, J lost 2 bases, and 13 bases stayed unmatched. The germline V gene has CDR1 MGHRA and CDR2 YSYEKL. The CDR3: CASSQIQNLAGFQETQYF. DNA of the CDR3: TGCGCCAGCAGCCAAATACAAAATCTAGCGGGCTTTCAAGAGACCCAGTACTTC.